This T cell receptor (beta chain) comes out of a study of metastatic and nonmetastatic thyroid tumors. On the study more broadly: The study looked at repertoires side by side in blood and in tumor or nodule tissue from malignant and benign thyroid patients. Study-wide points: Malignant thyroid tumors reportedly had TCR beta diversity that was significantly higher than in benign nodules, in blood and tumor.

Concerning this clone: Antigen specificity is unknown.

The entire patient cohort was treatment-naive prior to thyroid surgery. V was cut by 0 bases and J by 1 base, with 13 bases left in between. The CDR3 sequence is 16 residues long. CDR1 is GTSNPN, CDR2 SVGIG, per germline (reference sequence). Per the original methods: It was from CDR3 differences across clinicopathological groups that a distant-metastasis classifier for papillary thyroid cancer was built. TCRdb used MiXCR to call clones anew from the PCR reads. None of the V and J calls come from the authors' own analysis; TCRdb made them. The sample lists about 39,000 clones, around 15% occurring once.

The sequenced material came from blood. The receptor was derived from a female donor with papillary thyroid cancer or a benign thyroid nodule (not recorded which). Some clones in this sample may be carry-over from other donors' samples. This chain links TRBV30 with TRBJ1-3; D is unclear. In DNA, the CDR3 is TGTGCCTGGAGTGTACCTCCGGGGAGTTCTGGAAACACCATATATTTT. Translation gives CAWSVPPGSSGNTIYF.